Below are 14 T cell receptor beta chains sequenced from a single sample in a study of OX40 agonist ivuxolimab in advanced cancers. Clones were read by immunoSEQ multiplex PCR, and TCRdb kept only the in-frame ones, dropping some. The repertoire holds roughly 80,000 clones, with around 78% as singletons. Sequenced material: CD4+ or CD8+ T cells sorted from blood, taken in a trial of the OX40 agonist ivuxolimab. The receptors come from an adult with an advanced solid tumor such as melanoma, head and neck, liver or kidney cancer.

The rearrangement uses TRBV7-6 and TRBJ2-1, with D possibly TRBD2 on 6 matching bases. Germline CDR1 SGHVS, CDR2 FNYEAQ. The germline V and J ends were trimmed by 6 bases and 7 bases, with 10 bases remaining between them. The CDR3 length is 12 residues. CDR3 region: CASRPAGNEQFF. The CDR3 coding sequence is TGTGCCAGCAGACCAGCGGGTAATGAGCAGTTCTTC.

This clone was counted only a few times. The chain links TRBV14 to TRBJ1-1; no firm D call. V lost 0 bases, J lost 0 bases, and 2 bases lay in between. Per germline, CDR1 SGHDN and CDR2 FVKESK. CDR3 length: 13 amino acids. As DNA, the CDR3 is TGTGCCAGCAGCCAAGACCTGAACACTGAAGCTTTCTTT. This translates into CASSQDLNTEAFF.

Here the CDR3 reads CASSSRTGRRGNTIYF. The CDR3 nucleotides read TGTGCCAGCAGCTCCAGGACAGGGAGGAGAGGAAACACCATATATTTT. The rearrangement uses TRBV7-2 and TRBJ1-3, with 8 bases fitting TRBD1. The CDR3 extends over 16 amino acids. With 4 bases clipped from V and 4 bases from J, the junction kept 9 bases outside the gene matches. Germline V CDR1 and CDR2: SGHTA, FQGNSA.

This chain uses TRBV5-4 with TRBJ2-1; 10 bases line up with TRBD1. J lost 7 bases, V lost 2 bases, and 6 bases had no gene match. The CDR3 totals 15 residues. From germline, CDR1 is SGHNT and CDR2 YYREEE (reference sequence). The CDR3 protein is CASSFRDRGKNEQFF. CDR3 bases: TGTGCCAGCAGCTTTAGGGACAGGGGAAAGAATGAGCAGTTCTTC.

A single count supports this clone. This chain uses TRBV6-5 with TRBJ2-7; 11 bases agree with TRBD2. CDR1 is MNHEY, CDR2 SVGAGI, per germline. Trimming cost V 6 bases and J 10 bases; bases outside gene matches: 11. The CDR3 covers 14 residues. CDR3: CASSDPGLAAGQYF. The CDR3 nucleotides are TGTGCCAGCAGCGACCCGGGACTAGCGGCGGGTCAGTACTTC.

The gene calls are TRBV21-1 and TRBJ1-3. TRBV21-1 is shown as a pseudogene. The CDR3 totals 13 residues. As DNA, the CDR3 is TGTGCCAGCACCCCCTACTCTGGAAACACCATATATTTT. Protein product: CASTPYSGNTIYF.

V and J are TRBV6-1 and TRBJ2-7, with 11 bases aligning to TRBD1. The CDR3 is made up of 14 amino acids. V shed 3 bases and J 6 bases; nucleotides not matched to a gene: 4. The germline gives CDR1 MNHNS, CDR2 SASEGT. The CDR3 sequence is CASSDGQGAGEQYF. In DNA, the CDR3 is TGTGCCAGCAGTGACGGACAGGGGGCGGGCGAGCAGTACTTC.

This clone was counted only a few times. J is TRBJ2-5 and V is TRBV7-7, with 9 bases that match TRBD2. V dropped 5 bases and J dropped 2; count of bases not matched to a gene: 3. The length of the CDR3 is 14 residues. Per the germline V gene, CDR1 is SSHAT and CDR2 is FNYEAQ (reference sequence). The CDR3 protein is CASSPAGGQETQYF. For the CDR3, the DNA is TGTGCCAGCAGCCCGGCGGGGGGGCAAGAGACCCAGTACTTC.

The CDR3 protein is CASTLGQGGPYEQYF. CDR3 DNA: TGTGCCAGCACCCTTGGACAGGGCGGACCGTACGAGCAGTACTTC. The chain combines TRBV6-1 with TRBJ2-7; 8 positions match TRBD1. CDR1 is MNHNS, CDR2 SASEGT, per germline. The CDR3 is made up of 15 amino acids. V shed 7 bases, J shed 4 bases, and the junction held 12 bases outside the gene matches.

The J gene is TRBJ2-6, the V gene TRBV9; no definite D call. This CDR3 contains 17 residues. Germline V gene lookup returns CDR1 SGDLS and CDR2 YYNGEE. With 0 bases removed from V and 0 bases from J, the gap between germline ends came to 10 bases. The CDR3 DNA is TGTGCCAGCAGCGTAGCGGGTCTAAGCTCTGGGGCCAACGTCCTGACTTTC. Amino acids: CASSVAGLSSGANVLTF.

This clone showed up many times. CDR3 in DNA: TGTGCCAGCAGCGCCGGTGGACAGGGAAGGACTGAAGCTTTCTTT. It specifies CASSAGGQGRTEAFF. The gene calls are TRBV9 and TRBJ1-1; TRBD1 matches at 8 bases. The CDR3 is 15 residues long. In germline, CDR1 is SGDLS, CDR2 YYNGEE. Unmatched junction bases numbered 9, after V lost 3 bases and J lost 5 bases.

This chain joins TRBV7-9 and TRBJ2-3, with 12 bases matching TRBD1. J gave up 10 bases and V 5 bases, and 10 bases lay outside the gene matches. Germline CDR1 is SEHNR and CDR2 is FQNEAQ (reference sequence). The CDR3 runs 15 residues. CDR3 bases: TGTGCCAGCAGCGCAGGGACAGGGGGCCTGAATGCGCAGTATTTT. Translating gives CASSAGTGGLNAQYF.

The J gene is TRBJ1-2, the V gene TRBV11-2, with TRBD1 as a possible D gene (6 bases). The V gene's germline CDR1 is SGHAT and CDR2 FQNNGV. The CDR3 sequence is 13 residues long. The ends were cut back, 4 bases at V and 7 bases at J, with 13 bases in the middle. The CDR3 is CASSSDRYRGYTF. The DNA of the CDR3 is TGTGCCAGCAGCTCAGACAGGTATCGTGGCTACACCTTC.

The chain links TRBV6-1 to TRBJ2-3, with D tentatively TRBD1 or TRBD2 (5 bases each). The V end lost 7 bases, the J end lost 2 bases, and 16 bases lay between the germline ends. The CDR3 has 15 residues. Germline CDR1 MNHNS, CDR2 SASEGT. The CDR3 region is CASNPGSGLTDTQYF. CDR3 nucleotides: TGTGCCAGCAATCCAGGGAGCGGACTCACAGATACGCAGTATTTT.